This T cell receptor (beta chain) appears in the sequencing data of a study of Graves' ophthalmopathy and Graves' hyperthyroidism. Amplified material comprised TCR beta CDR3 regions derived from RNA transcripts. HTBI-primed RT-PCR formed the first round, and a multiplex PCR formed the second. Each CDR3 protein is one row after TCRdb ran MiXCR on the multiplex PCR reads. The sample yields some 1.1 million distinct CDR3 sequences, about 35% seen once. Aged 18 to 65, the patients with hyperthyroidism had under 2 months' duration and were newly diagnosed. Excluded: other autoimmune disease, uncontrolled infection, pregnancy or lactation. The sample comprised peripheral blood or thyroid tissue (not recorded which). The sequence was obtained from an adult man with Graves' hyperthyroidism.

DNA for the CDR3: TGTGCCACCGGGGGGGCCAACAATCAGCCCCAGCATTTT. The encoded protein is CATGGANNQPQHF. The chain is built from TRBV24-1 and TRBJ1-5; D perhaps matches TRBD1 (6 bases). CDR3 size: 13 residues. The germline V gene has CDR1 KGHDR and CDR2 SFDVKD. Trimming pared 9 bases from V and 3 bases from J, leaving 11 bases between.